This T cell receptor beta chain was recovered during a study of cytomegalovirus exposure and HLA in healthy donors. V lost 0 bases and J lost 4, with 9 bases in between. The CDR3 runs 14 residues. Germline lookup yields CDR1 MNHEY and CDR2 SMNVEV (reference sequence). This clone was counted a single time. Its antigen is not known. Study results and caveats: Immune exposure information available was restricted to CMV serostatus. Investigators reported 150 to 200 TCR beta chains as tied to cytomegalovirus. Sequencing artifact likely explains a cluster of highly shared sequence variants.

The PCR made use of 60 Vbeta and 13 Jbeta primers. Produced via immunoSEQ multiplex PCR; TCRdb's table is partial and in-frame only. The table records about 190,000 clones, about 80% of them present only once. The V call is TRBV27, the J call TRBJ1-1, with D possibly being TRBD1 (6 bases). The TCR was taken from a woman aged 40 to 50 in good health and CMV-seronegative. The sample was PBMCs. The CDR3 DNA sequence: TGTGCCAGCAGTTTATCGGAAGGGGGCACTGAAGCTTTCTTT. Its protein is CASSLSEGGTEAFF.